This TCR beta chain is drawn from a study of shared clonotypes between healthy human individuals. About the research overall: A couple of female and a few male donors aged 18 to 49 were enrolled.

Every subset had its genomic DNA shared out evenly among several immunoSEQ plates. Per the authors' pipeline: Without quality scores, immunoSEQ junctional reads could not be filtered like full-length reads. The protocol was immunoSEQ multiplex PCR, while the TCRdb copy is restricted to in-frame clones and leaves out a portion. V and J calls and clone size are copied from that table; D and trimming were computed from the DNA. The profile shows about 480,000 clones, roughly 85% of them singletons. CDR3 length: 12 amino acids. The junction had 6 bases not matched to a gene; V was cut back by 3 bases and J by 13 bases. CDR1 is LGHNA, CDR2 YNFKEQ, per germline.

Sequencing was performed on PBMCs. The clonotype was recovered from a woman aged 40 to 50 in good health. Some clones in this sample may be carry-over from other donors' samples. The genes are TRBV4-2 and TRBJ2-1, with TRBD1 matching over 7 bases. CDR3 protein: CASSHGGTVQFF. As DNA, the CDR3 is TGTGCCAGCAGCCATGGTGGGACAGTTCAGTTCTTC.